The 17 T cell receptor beta chains reported below all come from one sample, sequenced in a study of cytomegalovirus exposure and HLA in healthy donors. Use of 60 Vbeta and 13 Jbeta primers characterized the PCR. Assay used: immunoSEQ multiplex PCR; TCRdb lists only in-frame clones, some missing. The repertoire holds roughly 130,000 clones, 80% seen once, with 2.5% in the top ten. The sample was PBMCs. The receptors here all came from a man aged 25 to 40 in good health and CMV-seronegative.

V gene TRBV29-1 combines with J gene TRBJ1-3; 7 bases match TRBD1. V was clipped by 7 bases and J by 4 bases; unmatched bases: 7. The CDR3 totals 13 residues. The germline V gene has CDR1 SQVTM and CDR2 ANQGSEA. CDR3 residues: CSASGGTGNTIYF. CDR3 nucleotide sequence: TGCAGCGCCTCAGGGGGTACAGGAAACACCATATATTTT.

The chain joins TRBV7-6 to TRBJ2-3, with TRBD1 identical over 8 bases. V trimming: 4 bases; J trimming: 0 bases; junction bases outside the gene matches: 6. This CDR3 is 16 amino acids long. Per germline, CDR1 SGHVS and CDR2 FNYEAQ. CDR3: CASSYFRGQSTDTQYF. In DNA, the CDR3 is TGTGCCAGCAGCTATTTCAGGGGGCAGAGCACAGATACGCAGTATTTT.

This chain links TRBV7-9 with TRBJ2-7; 8 bases fit TRBD1. From germline, CDR1 is SEHNR and CDR2 FQNEAQ (reference sequence). This CDR3 spans 14 amino acids. After removal of 4 bases from V and 1 base from J, the junction contained 3 bases not matched to a gene. CDR3 residues: CASSWGTGSYEQYF. The CDR3, as DNA: TGTGCCAGCAGCTGGGGGACAGGTTCCTACGAGCAGTACTTC. Full variable domain (missing parts from reference TRBV7-9 and TRBJ2-7): DTGVSQNPRHKITKRGQNVTFRCDPISEHNRLYWYRQTLGQGPEFLTYFQNEAQLEKSRLLSDRFSAERPKGSFSTLEIQRTEQGDSAMYLCASSWGTGSYEQYFGPGTRLTVT.

The chain links TRBV6-1 to TRBJ1-5; TRBD1 aligns across 7 bases. The germline V gene has CDR1 MNHNS and CDR2 SASEGT. This CDR3 comprises 15 residues. Losses at the gene ends were 9 bases for V and 4 bases for J; bases not matched to a gene: 12. CDR3 residues: CASLPAGTANQPQHF. In DNA, the CDR3 is TGTGCCAGTCTTCCTGCCGGGACAGCTAATCAGCCCCAGCATTTT.

This clone was seen only once. J is TRBJ2-5 and V is TRBV11-3; a weak D match, TRBD2 (6 bases). CDR1 SGHNT and CDR2 YENEEA come from the germline V gene. Trimming pared 5 bases from V and 1 base from J, leaving 11 bases between. CDR3 size: 14 residues. The CDR3 region is CASSHRDFQETQYF. CDR3 nucleotides: TGTGCCAGCAGCCACCGGGACTTCCAAGAGACCCAGTACTTC.

This clone was observed a few times. CDR3 in amino acids: CASRSGRGTEAFF. In DNA form, the CDR3 reads TGTGCCAGCAGGTCGGGCAGGGGTACTGAAGCTTTCTTT. V and J are TRBV7-9 and TRBJ1-1; tentative D call: TRBD1 (6 bases). Trimming stripped 6 bases from V and 5 bases from J, with 13 bases between. This CDR3 spans 13 amino acids. Germline assignment: CDR1 SEHNR and CDR2 FQNEAQ (reference sequence).

The chain is built from TRBV7-9 and TRBJ2-7, with 10 bases identical to TRBD2. CDR1 and CDR2 (germline): SEHNR, FQNEAQ (reference sequence). The junction had 13 bases not matched to a gene; V was cut back by 5 bases and J by 6 bases. This CDR3 has 16 residues. DNA of the CDR3: TGTGCCAGCAGCGTAGGGCTAGCGGGAGATTCTGGCGAGCAGTACTTC. Residues: CASSVGLAGDSGEQYF.

This sequence joins TRBV27 and TRBJ1-1, with D perhaps matching TRBD1 (6 bases). This CDR3 spans 13 amino acids. Trimming took 6 bases from V and 0 from J, leaving 8 bases between them. Germline lookup yields CDR1 MNHEY and CDR2 SMNVEV (reference sequence). CDR3 bases: TGTGCCAGCAGGACAGGTTTGAACACTGAAGCTTTCTTT. The encoded protein is CASRTGLNTEAFF.

This sequence joins TRBV19 and TRBJ2-7; 8 bases map to TRBD1. The CDR3 has 15 residues. The junction had 12 bases not matched to a gene; V was cut back by 7 bases and J by 4 bases. Germline lookup yields CDR1 LNHDA and CDR2 SQIVND (reference sequence). The CDR3 coding sequence is TGTGCCAGTACCCTGGGGTACAGGGGGAGTTACGAGCAGTACTTC. It translates to CASTLGYRGSYEQYF.

V gene TRBV7-2 combines with J gene TRBJ2-3; TRBD2 matches at 8 bases. The CDR3 loop spans 17 amino acids. V lost 4 bases, J lost 2 bases, and 11 bases stayed unmatched. Germline CDR1 and CDR2: SGHTA and FQGNSA. The CDR3 nucleotides read TGTGCCAGCAGCTCGAAACTGACTAGCGAAGACACAGATACGCAGTATTTT. It translates to CASSSKLTSEDTDTQYF.

This sequence joins TRBV2 and TRBJ1-1; a weak D match, TRBD1 (6 bases). Per germline, CDR1 SNHLY and CDR2 FYNNEI. Trimming took 10 bases from V and 3 from J, leaving 15 bases between them. The CDR3 loop spans 13 amino acids. The CDR3 coding sequence is TGTGCCATTTCGACAGGTGGGGACACTGAAGCTTTCTTT. Protein product: CAISTGGDTEAFF. Full variable domain (remainder filled in from reference TRBV2 and TRBJ1-1): EPEVTQTPSHQVTQMGQEVILRCVPISNHLYFYWYRQILGQKVEFLVSFYNNEISEKSEIFDDQFSVERPDGSNFTLKIRSTKLEDSAMYFCAISTGGDTEAFFGQGTRLTVV.

The rearrangement links TRBV18 to TRBJ2-7; 8 bases line up with TRBD2. CDR1 is KGHSH, CDR2 LQKENI, per germline. J lost 4 bases, V lost 3 bases, and 8 bases had no gene match. There are 15 residues in the CDR3. The CDR3 sequence is CASSPSETSAYEQYF. In nucleotides, the CDR3 is TGTGCCAGCTCACCTTCCGAGACTAGCGCATACGAGCAGTACTTC.

The sample holds one count of this clone. The rearrangement joins TRBV7-9 to TRBJ2-3; 15 nucleotides agree with TRBD2. Germline V lookup: CDR1 SEHNR, CDR2 FQNEAQ (reference sequence). The CDR3 is 15 residues long. Trimming at V came to 7 bases and at J to 6 bases, leaving 5 bases not matched to a gene. The CDR3 loop is CASNLGTSGRDTQYF. The DNA for the CDR3 is TGTGCCAGCAACCTCGGGACTAGCGGGAGGGATACGCAGTATTTT.

This chain joins TRBV12-5 and TRBJ2-5; perhaps TRBD1 as D (5 bases). The DNA matches TRBJ2-7 better at its end, which makes the J call doubtful. The germline CDR1 and CDR2 sequences are LGHNT and FRNRAP. The CDR3 covers 14 residues. CDR3 loop: CASALDSPAYEQYF. CDR3 DNA: TGTGCTAGTGCCCTAGACAGCCCAGCCTACGAGCAGTACTTC.

J is TRBJ2-1 and V is TRBV9, with TRBD1 matching 12 bases. This CDR3 comprises 16 residues. CDR1 and CDR2 from the germline V gene are SGDLS and YYNGEE. J gave up 6 bases and V 2 bases, and 6 bases lay outside the gene matches. CDR3 nucleotides: TGTGCCAGCAGCGTTGGGGGACAGGGGGCGACCAATGAGCAGTTCTTC. Amino acid sequence: CASSVGGQGATNEQFF. Full variable domain (rest looked up from reference TRBV9 and TRBJ2-1): DSGVTQTPKHLITATGQRVTLRCSPRSGDLSVYWYQQSLDQGLQFLIQYYNGEERAKGNILERFSAQQFPDLHSELNLSSLELGDSALYFCASSVGGQGATNEQFFGPGTRLTVL.

The chain is built from TRBV7-6 and TRBJ2-3; 7 bases fit TRBD2. CDR1 is SGHVS and CDR2 is FNYEAQ in the germline V gene. The CDR3 sequence is 13 residues long. The V segment lost 8 bases and the J segment 6 bases; nucleotides outside the gene matches: 8. CDR3 DNA sequence: TGTGCCAGCGAAGAAGGGAGGGACGATACGCAGTATTTT. Its translation is CASEEGRDDTQYF.

The sample holds one count of this clone. The V gene is TRBV21-1, the J gene TRBJ1-4; whether TRBD1, the table's D call, matches the DNA was not checked. TRBV21-1 is classified as a pseudogene. This CDR3 has 16 residues. CDR3 in DNA: TGTGCCAGCAGCACACGACAGGGGGCGATTAATGAAAAACTGTTTTTT. It encodes CASSTRQGAINEKLFF.